A selection of T cell receptor beta chains follows, all from one sample in a study of Ad26.COV2.S vaccination and SARS-CoV-2 variants. The method was immunoSEQ multiplex PCR; TCRdb's version includes in-frame clones alone and lacks a portion of them. The repertoire holds about half a million clones, 80% to 90% seen once, with 1.7% in the top ten. The source material was peripheral blood, sampled in a trial of Ad26.COV2.S vaccine versus placebo. These receptors all stem from a person aged 18-60 years who received the Ad26.COV2.S COVID-19 vaccine or a placebo. Both conserved end residues are part of each CDR3. The D gene is left open where the match is weak. Expanded clones get a size class; other rows say once, few or many, or leave the size out.

d_gene	j_gene	v_gene	abundance	CDR3nt	CDR3aa
TRBD1	TRBJ1-4	TRBV19	.	TGTGCCAGTAGGGACAGGGATGAAAAACTGTTTTTT	CASRDRDEKLFF
.	TRBJ2-7	TRBV12-3/TRBV12-4	.	TGTGCCAGCAGTTTGGGTAGGCGCGAGCAGTACTTC	CASSLGRREQYF
.	TRBJ1-1	TRBV27	.	TGTGCCAGCGGGGCAGGGTACATGAACACTGAAGCTTTCTTT	CASGAGYMNTEAFF
.	TRBJ2-7	TRBV14	few	TGTGCCAGCAGCCAATGGGGGAAGCAGTACTTC	CASSQWGKQYF
.	TRBJ2-7	TRBV3-1/TRBV3-2	.	TGTGCCAGCAGCCAAGATCCGGGTAGCGTACCTTTCTACGAGCAGTACTTC	CASSQDPGSVPFYEQYF
.	TRBJ1-5	TRBV4-1	.	TGCGCCAGCAGCCAAGGAACTAATATCAGGGTGGGTCAGCCCCAGCATTTT	CASSQGTNIRVGQPQHF
TRBD1	TRBJ2-7	TRBV7-3	.	TGTGCCAGCAGCTTAACCGGGACAGGGGGCTACGAGCAGTACTTC	CASSLTGTGGYEQYF
.	TRBJ1-3	TRBV30	.	TGTGCCTGGAGCTTCAGCTCTGGAAACACCATATATTTT	CAWSFSSGNTIYF
.	TRBJ1-1	TRBV13	.	TGTGCCAGCAGCGACGCAGCCCGCCGGGCTTTCTTT	CASSDAARRAFF
TRBD1	TRBJ1-2	TRBV4-2	.	TGTGCCAGCAGCCAAGGGACAGGAATGAACTATGGCTACACCTTC	CASSQGTGMNYGYTF
.	TRBJ2-1	TRBV11-2	.	TGTGCCAGCAGCCTCGGGGAACAAAATGAGCAGTTCTTC	CASSLGEQNEQFF
TRBD1	TRBJ1-3	TRBV27	.	TGTGCCAGCAGAACAACAGGGGCCGGCTCTGGAAACACCATATATTTT	CASRTTGAGSGNTIYF
TRBD1	TRBJ1-2	TRBV30	.	TGTGCCTGGAGCCCGGGACAGGGACACTATGGCTACACCTTC	CAWSPGQGHYGYTF
TRBD1	TRBJ1-6	TRBV27	.	TGTGCCAGCAGTTTATTAGGACAGGGATTATCACCCCTCCACTTT	CASSLLGQGLSPLHF
TRBD2	TRBJ2-1	TRBV28	.	TGTGCCAGCAGGGGGACTAGCGGGATTAATGAGCAGTTCTTC	CASRGTSGINEQFF
.	TRBJ1-2	TRBV12-2	.	TGTGCAAGTCGCGAAGGGGTTTATGGCTACACCTTC	CASREGVYGYTF
.	TRBJ2-6	TRBV6-2/TRBV6-3	.	TGTGCCAGCAGTTATTGGGGCCCTGGGGCCAACGTCCTGACTTTC	CASSYWGPGANVLTF
.	TRBJ1-2	TRBV6-1	.	TGTGCCAGCCGTGAACAGGAACTTATGGCTTATGGCTACACCTTC	CASREQELMAYGYTF
.	TRBJ1-1	TRBV7-2	.	TGTGCCAGCAGCTTAGCAGGGGCCTATAACACTGAAGCTTTCTTT	CASSLAGAYNTEAFF
TRBD1	TRBJ1-1	TRBV6-1	.	TGTGCCAGCAGTGAAGCGACAGGGGGCACTGAAGCTTTCTTT	CASSEATGGTEAFF
.	TRBJ1-1	TRBV4-1	.	TGCGCCAGCAATTCGGGGACTGAAGCTTTCTTT	CASNSGTEAFF
TRBD1	TRBJ1-2	TRBV7-9	.	TGTGCCAGCAGCCCCGGACAGGGGCTGGTCTATGGCTACACCTTC	CASSPGQGLVYGYTF
.	TRBJ1-5	TRBV19	.	TGTGCCAGTAGTATACGGGACAACAATCAGCCCCAGCATTTT	CASSIRDNNQPQHF
TRBD2	TRBJ2-1	TRBV27	once	TGTGCCAGCAACCTCGGAGCGGGAGGGCCCTCTGAGCAGTTCTTC	CASNLGAGGPSEQFF
TRBD2	TRBJ2-7	TRBV5-5	.	TGTGCCAGCAGCTTTGGGGCGGGACTAGCGGGCTCCTACGAGCAGTACTTC	CASSFGAGLAGSYEQYF
.	TRBJ1-2	TRBV2	.	TGTGCCAGCAGTGACAGGGCCCGAAACTATGGCTACACCTTC	CASSDRARNYGYTF
TRBD1	TRBJ2-7	TRBV10-1	.	TGCGCCAGCCCTGATGAGGGGGCAGACATAGGGTACGAGCAGTACTTC	CASPDEGADIGYEQYF
TRBD1	TRBJ1-1	TRBV18	.	TGTGCCAGCTCACCCCCCGGGACAGGGTCCGCCTACACTGAAGCTTTCTTT	CASSPPGTGSAYTEAFF
TRBD2	TRBJ2-7	TRBV11-2	.	TGTGCCAGCAGCCATACTAGCGGGAGGACCTCCTACGAGCAGTACTTC	CASSHTSGRTSYEQYF
.	TRBJ2-3	TRBV7-8	.	TGTGCCAGCAGTCACCGACCGGACTGGCCAGATACGCAGTATTTT	CASSHRPDWPDTQYF
.	TRBJ2-5	TRBV5-4	.	TGTGCCAGCAGCTTAAAGGCAGGCCAAGAGACCCAGTACTTC	CASSLKAGQETQYF
.	TRBJ2-7	TRBV12-3/TRBV12-4	.	TGTGCCAGCAGCCCGGGCGGCTACGAGCAGTACTTC	CASSPGGYEQYF
TRBD1	TRBJ1-5	TRBV7-9	.	TGTGCCAGCAGCCTTTCGACAGGGAATCAGCCCCAGCATTTT	CASSLSTGNQPQHF
.	TRBJ2-7	TRBV11-2	few	TGTGCCAGCAGCTTAGCCGGGGCTAGCGACGGGGAGCAGTACTTC	CASSLAGASDGEQYF
.	TRBJ1-1	TRBV2	.	TGTGCCAGCAGTCGGACAGCGGCTATAGAAGCTTTCTTT	CASSRTAAIEAFF
TRBD1	TRBJ1-1	TRBV6-6	.	TGTGCCAGCAGTTACCAGGGGGCGCAGAACACTGAAGCTTTCTTT	CASSYQGAQNTEAFF
.	TRBJ1-5	TRBV7-8	.	TGTGCCAGCAGCTTAGAGGACAGCACTAATCAGCCCCAGCATTTT	CASSLEDSTNQPQHF
TRBD2	TRBJ2-7	TRBV25-1	.	TGTGCCAGCAGGGAAGCGGGAGGGCGGCACGAGCAGTACTTC	CASREAGGRHEQYF
.	TRBJ2-7	TRBV27	.	TGTGCCAGCAGTTCACAGGGAATATTGTACGAGCAGTACTTC	CASSSQGILYEQYF
.	TRBJ2-1	TRBV4-3	.	TGCGCCAGCAGCCAAACTAGGGAGTACAATGAGCAGTTCTTC	CASSQTREYNEQFF